This passage covers 10 T cell receptor beta chains from one sample sequenced in a study of T-cell memory formation after mild COVID-19. MiXCR, applied by TCRdb to the 5' RACE reads, yields one record per CDR3 protein. The sample comprises around 410,000 distinct CDR3 sequences, under 25% of which are singletons, and about 12% rests with the top ten. The specimen sequenced was PBMCs or a T cell subset sorted from them (not recorded which). These receptors all come from an adult woman who had mild COVID-19 (a few samples of this study predate the infection). Cell type and time point are not known.

This clonotype was observed a handful of times. The chain couples TRBV20-1 to TRBJ2-3, with D perhaps matching TRBD1 (6 bases). With 0 bases removed from V and 4 bases from J, the gap between germline ends came to 23 bases. This CDR3 has 18 residues. Germline lookup yields CDR1 DFQATT and CDR2 SNEGSKA (reference sequence). This CDR3 reads CSARDNFSGHGPPDTQYF. The CDR3 DNA follows: TGCAGTGCTAGAGATAACTTTTCGGGACACGGGCCCCCAGATACGCAGTATTTT.

This clonotype came up a few times. The chain combines TRBV4-3 with TRBJ2-7, with 9 bases fitting TRBD1. Trimming cost V 5 bases and J 3 bases; bases outside gene matches: 5. The CDR3 totals 14 residues. Germline V gives CDR1 LGHNA, CDR2 YSLEER. The CDR3 here is CASSYGTGNYEQYF. The CDR3 DNA reads as TGCGCCAGCAGCTATGGGACAGGGAACTACGAGCAGTACTTC.

The chain carries TRBV29-1 and TRBJ2-5, with D perhaps TRBD2 (5 bases). V dropped 6 bases and J dropped 0 bases, with 11 bases sitting between them. The germline V gene encodes CDR1 SQVTM and CDR2 ANQGSEA. This CDR3 is built from 13 residues. This CDR3 is CSVVTGNQETQYF. The DNA for the CDR3 is TGCAGCGTCGTTACGGGGAACCAAGAGACCCAGTACTTC.

This clonotype was detected once. The chain employs TRBV9 and TRBJ2-1; 8 nucleotides align to TRBD2. The CDR3 spans 14 residues. Germline V gene sequence: CDR1 SGDLS, CDR2 YYNGEE. The V and J ends lost 3 bases and 6 bases, in that order; junction bases with no gene match: 5. This CDR3 reads CASSGGGGPNEQFF. The CDR3 DNA follows: TGTGCCAGCAGCGGGGGCGGGGGGCCCAATGAGCAGTTCTTC.

The chain joins TRBV7-3 to TRBJ2-1, with D maybe TRBD1 (6 bases). Trimming stripped 4 bases from V and 9 bases from J, with 10 bases between. The CDR3 is 12 amino acids. The germline V gene encodes CDR1 SGHTA and CDR2 FQGTGA. The CDR3 region is CASSSTGLEQFF. The DNA for the CDR3 is TGTGCCAGCAGCTCTACAGGGCTTGAGCAGTTCTTC.

The V gene is TRBV7-3, the J gene TRBJ2-1, with 10 positions matching TRBD1. The V and J ends lost 5 bases and 9 bases, in that order; junction bases with no gene match: 4. The germline V gene has CDR1 SGHTA and CDR2 FQGTGA. This CDR3 contains 13 residues. The CDR3 DNA sequence: TGTGCCAGCAGCAAAGGACAGGGGGGTGAGCAGTTCTTC. Protein product: CASSKGQGGEQFF.

This chain links TRBV7-9 with TRBJ2-3, with D uncertain. Looked up from germline, CDR1 is SEHNR and CDR2 is FQNEAQ (reference sequence). V lost 5 bases, J lost 7 bases, and 10 bases lay in between. CDR3 length: 12 amino acids. The CDR3 coding sequence is TGTGCCAGCAGCCTACTGGGCTATACGCAGTATTTT. Its translation: CASSLLGYTQYF. Complete variable domain (other parts from reference TRBV7-9 and TRBJ2-3): DTGVSQNPRHKITKRGQNVTFRCDPISEHNRLYWYRQTLGQGPEFLTYFQNEAQLEKSRLLSDRFSAERPKGSFSTLEIQRTEQGDSAMYLCASSLLGYTQYFGPGTRLTVL.

This sequence joins TRBV18 and TRBJ2-7; D is unresolved. Germline loops: CDR1 KGHSH, CDR2 LQKENI. The CDR3 is 14 amino acids. The germline V and J ends were trimmed by 3 bases and 2 bases, with 11 bases remaining between them. The CDR3 nucleotides are TGTGCCAGCTCACCCGGGTCGGAGACCTACGAGCAGTACTTC. Its translation is CASSPGSETYEQYF.

The V and J genes are TRBV12-3 or TRBV12-4 and TRBJ2-7, with D perhaps TRBD1 (6 bases). The CDR3 sequence is 14 residues long. Trimming left V 6 bases short and J 1 base short, with 13 bases between. CDR3 nucleotide sequence: TGTGCCAGCAGCCCCGGGACACTTTCCTACGAGCAGTACTTC. Protein product: CASSPGTLSYEQYF.

The chain links TRBV3-1 to TRBJ2-1, with 8 positions matching TRBD2. The CDR3 loop spans 15 amino acids. The germline CDR1 and CDR2 sequences are LGHDT and YNNKEL (reference sequence). Trimming at V came to 2 bases and at J to 1 base, leaving 1 base not matched to a gene. In DNA form, the CDR3 reads TGTGCCAGCAGCCAATCGGGGGGGTCCTACAATGAGCAGTTCTTC. Its translation: CASSQSGGSYNEQFF.